The 22 T cell receptor beta chains below were found in one sample sequenced in a study of blood T cell repertoires in COVID-19. Profiling relied on immunoSEQ multiplex PCR, and the TCRdb table lists in-frame clones only, not all of them. The sample yields around 250,000 clones, roughly 85% seen once. The sample was PBMCs or T cells enriched from blood (not recorded which). All receptors come from a woman in her fifties or sixties who had recovered from COVID-19.

The genes are TRBV2 and TRBJ1-5; 7 bases are shared with TRBD1. The CDR3 runs to 15 residues. V shed 4 bases and J 0 bases; nucleotides not matched to a gene: 3. The V gene's germline CDR1 is SNHLY and CDR2 FYNNEI. CDR3 DNA: TGTGCCAGCAGTGGAGGGACAGATAGCAATCAGCCCCAGCATTTT. It encodes CASSGGTDSNQPQHF.

This sequence joins TRBV27 and TRBJ2-1; no definite D call. Germline CDR1 is MNHEY and CDR2 is SMNVEV (reference sequence). This CDR3 region has 11 residues. V shed 5 bases and J shed 5 bases, with 4 bases lying between them. The CDR3 DNA is TGTGCCAGCAGTCAAAACAATGAGCAGTTCTTC. Its protein is CASSQNNEQFF.

V and J are TRBV19 and TRBJ2-7; perhaps TRBD1 as D (6 bases). CDR3 size: 13 residues. In germline, CDR1 is LNHDA, CDR2 SQIVND (reference sequence). With 10 bases removed from V and 2 bases from J, the gap between germline ends came to 15 bases. For the CDR3, the DNA is TGTGCCACCGGGACACTCCTAACCTACGAGCAGTACTTC. Translation: CATGTLLTYEQYF.

J is TRBJ2-3 and V is TRBV5-1, with 14 nucleotides matching TRBD2. CDR3 length: 16 amino acids. Germline V gives CDR1 SGHRS, CDR2 YFSETQ. The V gene end was trimmed by 4 bases and the J gene end by 4 bases; junction bases not matched to a gene: 5. As DNA, the CDR3 is TGCGCCAGCAGCCCTGGACTAGCGGGAGGCCCAGATACGCAGTATTTT. Translation: CASSPGLAGGPDTQYF.

The chain combines TRBV28 with TRBJ2-3; 15 bases align to TRBD2. The germline V gene has CDR1 MDHEN and CDR2 SYDVKM. The ends lost 8 bases at V and 3 bases at J; junction bases unmatched: 6. The CDR3 runs to 16 residues. The CDR3 here is CASGGTSGRRTDTQYF. The CDR3 nucleotides read TGTGCCAGCGGTGGGACTAGCGGGAGGCGTACAGATACGCAGTATTTT.

The chain links TRBV18 to TRBJ1-3; TRBD1 matches 8 bases. V shed 4 bases and J 1 base; nucleotides not matched to a gene: 9. Germline assignment: CDR1 KGHSH and CDR2 LQKENI. This CDR3 has 17 amino acids. CDR3 DNA sequence: TGTGCCAGCTCACTGACATTTGGACAGGGATCTGGAAACACCATATATTTT. It translates to CASSLTFGQGSGNTIYF.

J is TRBJ2-1 and V is TRBV5-1; TRBD2 agrees at 14 bases. CDR3 size: 18 residues. Germline V CDR1 and CDR2: SGHRS, YFSETQ. V was pared by 4 bases and J by 8 bases, with 14 bases of the junction left unmatched. DNA for the CDR3: TGCGCCAGCAGCACCGGGACTAGCGGGAGAGGGTTTATAGATGAGCAGTTCTTC. Its translation: CASSTGTSGRGFIDEQFF.

The V gene is TRBV7-2, the J gene TRBJ2-2, with TRBD2 as a possible D gene (5 bases). The CDR3 spans 16 residues. CDR1 is SGHTA, CDR2 FQGNSA, per germline. V lost 1 base and J lost 0, with 9 bases in between. CDR3 nucleotide sequence: TGTGCCAGCAGCTTAGTCCCGGGGACGAACACCGGGGAGCTGTTTTTT. Protein: CASSLVPGTNTGELFF.

This rearrangement joins TRBV5-4 to TRBJ2-3, with D possibly matching TRBD2 (5 bases). CDR3 length equals 12 residues. CDR1 is SGHNT, CDR2 YYREEE, per germline (reference sequence). The V end lost 4 bases, the J end lost 7 bases, and 10 bases lay between the germline ends. CDR3 residues: CASSPSSNTQYF. The CDR3 DNA sequence: TGTGCCAGCAGCCCTAGCAGTAATACGCAGTATTTT.

This clone was recorded only once. The chain is built from TRBV12-3 or TRBV12-4 and TRBJ1-2; D unclear. Trimming removed 6 bases at V and 2 bases at J, with 10 bases between. The length of the CDR3 is 13 residues. The CDR3 nucleotides are TGTGCCAGCAGGGGAAGAGGGAACTATGGCTACACCTTC. Translating gives CASRGRGNYGYTF.

This chain links TRBV6-5 with TRBJ2-2, with 9 bases lining up with TRBD1. After removal of 5 bases from V and 6 bases from J, the junction contained 7 bases not matched to a gene. The CDR3 consists of 15 residues. Germline CDR1 is MNHEY and CDR2 is SVGAGI. The CDR3 here is CASSPGTGRAGELFF. The CDR3 DNA reads as TGTGCCAGCAGTCCCGGGACAGGGAGGGCCGGGGAGCTGTTTTTT.

This clone was observed a handful of times. The chain uses TRBV7-8 and TRBJ2-7; D might be TRBD1 (6 bases). Trimming removed 3 bases from V and 3 bases from J, with 18 bases in between. CDR1 and CDR2 from the germline V gene are SGHVS and FQNEAQ. CDR3 length: 16 amino acids. DNA of the CDR3: TGTGCCAGCAGCTTCCCCAAGGGGGACAACCACTACGAGCAGTACTTC. This gives the protein CASSFPKGDNHYEQYF.

J is TRBJ1-2 and V is TRBV24-1, with TRBD1 identical over 8 bases. Trimming took 4 bases from V and 5 from J; bases not matched to a gene: 8. Per the germline V gene, CDR1 is KGHDR and CDR2 is SFDVKD. The CDR3 contains 15 residues. CDR3 in amino acids: CATSDLQGDAYGYTF. CDR3 bases: TGTGCCACCAGTGACTTACAGGGGGATGCTTATGGCTACACCTTC.

As to this clone: The sample holds other DNA sequences that translate to the same CDR3. The V gene is TRBV7-3, the J gene TRBJ2-1; D is unresolved. CDR3 length: 15 residues. Per the germline V gene, CDR1 is SGHTA and CDR2 is FQGTGA. V was trimmed by 1 base and J by 1 base, leaving 8 bases between them. CDR3 region: CASSLRSSSYNEQFF. CDR3 coding DNA: TGTGCCAGCAGCTTAAGGTCTAGTTCCTACAATGAGCAGTTCTTC.

The genes are TRBV6-2 or TRBV6-3 and TRBJ2-2; D ambiguous. Trimming took off 2 bases at V and 13 bases at J, with 14 bases between the two ends. Germline lookup yields CDR1 MNHEY and CDR2 SVGEGT. This CDR3 spans 13 amino acids. The CDR3 sequence: CASSYPWAPRLFF. DNA of the CDR3: TGTGCCAGCAGTTACCCCTGGGCCCCAAGGCTGTTTTTT.

This clone was observed a single time. The chain couples TRBV2 to TRBJ2-3; 7 bases map to TRBD2. CDR1 SNHLY and CDR2 FYNNEI come from the germline V gene. CDR3 length equals 11 residues. The ends lost 7 bases at V and 11 bases at J; junction bases unmatched: 6. DNA of the CDR3: TGTGCCAGCACCCAACTAGCGTTGCAGTATTTT. Amino acid sequence: CASTQLALQYF.

The genes are TRBV15 and TRBJ2-7; 8 bases align to TRBD2. CDR1 LNHNV and CDR2 YYDKDF come from the germline V gene (reference sequence). This CDR3 is 13 amino acids long. Unmatched junction bases numbered 4, after V lost 9 bases and J lost 0 bases. In DNA, the CDR3 is TGTGCCACAGGGCGGGAGGTCTCCTACGAGCAGTACTTC. Translated: CATGREVSYEQYF.

CDR3 in amino acids: CATFLQGRGTEAFF. The CDR3 nucleotides read TGTGCCACCTTCTTACAGGGGAGAGGCACTGAAGCTTTCTTT. V gene TRBV6-5 combines with J gene TRBJ1-1; 7 bases line up with TRBD1. The CDR3 loop spans 14 amino acids. Germline V gene data show CDR1 as MNHEY and CDR2 as SVGAGI. The junction had 12 bases not matched to a gene; V was cut back by 10 bases and J by 4 bases.

CDR3 sequence: CASSLGGRLNTEAFF. The CDR3 nucleotides read TGTGCCAGCAGCTTAGGCGGTAGGCTGAACACTGAAGCTTTCTTT. The gene calls are TRBV7-2 and TRBJ1-1; D is unresolved. The CDR3 totals 15 residues. Trimming removed 1 base at V and 0 bases at J, with 9 bases between. Germline-derived CDR1 and CDR2 are SGHTA and FQGNSA.

The chain uses TRBV3-1 (or the pseudogene TRBV3-2) and TRBJ1-1; D possibly corresponds to TRBD1 (6 bases). Trimming pared 1 base from V and 4 bases from J, leaving 16 bases between. CDR3 length: 16 amino acids. Germline V gene sequence: CDR1 LGHDT, CDR2 YNNKEL (reference sequence). In nucleotides, the CDR3 is TGTGCCAGCAGCCAAGGGGGGGGGCGCCTGTCCACTGAAGCTTTCTTT. This sequence encodes CASSQGGGRLSTEAFF.

V usage is TRBV15 and J usage is TRBJ1-4; D remains ambiguous. Trimming took 0 bases from V and 10 from J, leaving 18 bases between them. The CDR3 covers 16 residues. From germline, CDR1 is LNHNV and CDR2 YYDKDF (reference sequence). The chain's CDR3 is CATSRDEVPQRGKLFF. Here the CDR3 DNA reads TGTGCCACCAGCAGAGATGAGGTTCCGCAGCGGGGAAAACTGTTTTTT.

The chain uses TRBV28 and TRBJ2-7; tentatively, D is TRBD1 (5 bases). V was cut by 6 bases and J by 4 bases, with 19 bases left in between. Germline V CDR1 and CDR2: MDHEN, SYDVKM. This CDR3 contains 15 residues. The CDR3 is CASRPTPLDRYEQYF. CDR3 nucleotide sequence: TGTGCCAGCAGACCGACCCCCTTAGACAGATACGAGCAGTACTTC.